This entry lists 16 T cell receptor beta chains sequenced from one sample in a study of T-cell reconstitution after alpha-beta-depleted transplantation in children. Unique molecular identifiers were incorporated into the prepared TCRbeta library. TCRdb fed the PCR reads into MiXCR, producing one record per CDR3 protein. This sample carries more than 550,000 distinct CDR3 sequences, roughly 10% of them seen once, and the ten largest clones take 4% to 5%. The sample consisted of PBMCs from the stem cell graft donor, taken from the stem cell graft. The receptors derive from a human donor who donated a stem cell graft to a child with acute myeloid leukemia.

The V and J genes are TRBV18 and TRBJ2-1; 7 nucleotides line up with TRBD2. Looked up from germline, CDR1 is KGHSH and CDR2 is LQKENI. With V trimmed by 2 bases and J by 3 bases, 13 bases remained unmatched. The CDR3 has 18 residues. CDR3 amino acids: CASSPLPSGIVIYNEQFF. In DNA form, the CDR3 reads TGTGCCAGCTCACCATTGCCCAGCGGGATAGTAATCTACAATGAGCAGTTCTTC.

CDR3 coding DNA: TGTGCCAGCAGCAAAGGACAGGGGTCGAGAGTAACAGATACGCAGTATTTT. Its translation: CASSKGQGSRVTDTQYF. This chain connects TRBV7-2 to TRBJ2-3, with TRBD1 identical over 9 bases. Trimming removed 5 bases from V and 3 bases from J; junction bases left unmatched: 12. The germline V gene encodes CDR1 SGHTA and CDR2 FQGNSA. There are 17 residues in the CDR3.

This clonotype was observed a few times. The DNA for the CDR3 is TGTGCCAGCGTGGCGGGAGGGCGCCATTTCACAGATACGCAGTATTTT. Amino acid sequence: CASVAGGRHFTDTQYF. V is TRBV12-3 or TRBV12-4 and J is TRBJ2-3; 9 nucleotides align to TRBD2. This CDR3 is built from 16 residues. With V trimmed by 8 bases and J by 2 bases, 11 bases remained unmatched.

CDR3 residues: CASSQSFKGYEQYF. CDR3 in DNA: TGTGCCAGCAGCCAATCATTCAAGGGCTACGAGCAGTACTTC. The chain uses TRBV3-1 and TRBJ2-7; D is uncertain. Germline V CDR1 and CDR2: LGHDT, YNNKEL (reference sequence). Trimming took 2 bases from V and 3 from J, leaving 11 bases between them. The CDR3 is 14 residues long.

The genes are TRBV20-1 and TRBJ2-5; the D call may be TRBD1 or TRBD2 (7 bases each). Gene TRBJ2-1 matches the end of the DNA better, so the J call may be wrong. CDR1 and CDR2 (germline): DFQATT, SNEGSKA (reference sequence). There are 15 residues in the CDR3. Here the CDR3 reads CSARDNTGEGETQFF. The CDR3 DNA reads as TGCAGTGCTAGAGATAATACAGGGGAGGGGGAGACCCAGTTCTTC.

This rearrangement joins TRBV10-3 to TRBJ2-7, with D perhaps matching TRBD1 or TRBD2 (5 bases each). Germline CDR1 is ENHRY and CDR2 is SYGVKD. The CDR3 is made up of 12 amino acids. The germline V and J ends were trimmed by 7 bases and 9 bases, with 16 bases remaining between them. DNA of the CDR3: TGTGCCATCATTCGGGACGCCGAGGGGCAGTACTTC. Protein sequence: CAIIRDAEGQYF.

The V and J genes are TRBV20-1 and TRBJ2-7; D is possibly TRBD2 (5 bases). Per germline, CDR1 DFQATT and CDR2 SNEGSKA (reference sequence). Deletions cut 5 bases from V and 2 bases from J, with 13 bases between. This CDR3 has 13 residues. CDR3 region: CSAQPTGTYEQYF. As DNA, the CDR3 is TGCAGTGCTCAACCTACGGGGACCTACGAGCAGTACTTC.

In its sample, this clonotype was seen a few times. The rearrangement uses TRBV6-5 and TRBJ2-7; 7 nucleotides line up with TRBD2. Germline CDR1 and CDR2: MNHEY and SVGAGI. Trimming took 0 bases from V and 2 from J; bases not matched to a gene: 7. The CDR3 runs 16 residues. The DNA for the CDR3 is TGTGCCAGCAGTTACTCGGTGGGACTAACTACCTACGAGCAGTACTTC. This gives the protein CASSYSVGLTTYEQYF.

The rearrangement uses TRBV20-1 and TRBJ2-7; the match to TRBD1 covers 11 bases. V lost 8 bases to trimming and J lost 3 bases; unmatched junction nucleotides: 6. CDR1 and CDR2 (germline): DFQATT, SNEGSKA (reference sequence). The CDR3 covers 13 residues. The CDR3 DNA follows: TGCAGTCCCACGGGACAGGGGGACTACGAGCAGTACTTC. This encodes CSPTGQGDYEQYF.

This clonotype was seen a handful of times. This rearrangement joins TRBV4-2 to TRBJ2-7; 7 bases align to TRBD2. The CDR3 is 15 residues long. The V and J ends lost 0 bases and 4 bases, in that order; junction bases with no gene match: 6. Germline V CDR1 and CDR2: LGHNA, YNFKEQ. The CDR3 DNA sequence: TGTGCCAGCAGCCAAGATGCCCTAGCGGCATACGAGCAGTACTTC. The encoded protein is CASSQDALAAYEQYF.

This clonotype appeared many times. The genes are TRBV20-1 and TRBJ2-4, with D hard to call. The V end lost 1 base, the J end lost 5 bases, and 12 bases lay between the germline ends. The germline V gene has CDR1 DFQATT and CDR2 SNEGSKA (reference sequence). The CDR3 loop spans 14 amino acids. The CDR3 spells CSARGTAWENIQYF. DNA for the CDR3: TGCAGTGCTAGAGGGACCGCCTGGGAAAACATTCAGTACTTC.

This clonotype was observed a handful of times. The chain has TRBV29-1 and TRBJ1-1, with a possible D match to TRBD1 (5 bases). CDR1 is SQVTM and CDR2 is ANQGSEA in the germline V gene. Trimming removed 5 bases from V and 0 bases from J, with 13 bases in between. This CDR3 has 14 residues. CDR3 residues: CSVIGEGMNTEAFF. DNA for the CDR3: TGCAGCGTTATAGGGGAGGGGATGAACACTGAAGCTTTCTTT.

This clonotype showed up just a few times. The chain couples TRBV6-4 to TRBJ1-2, with D unclear. Germline CDR1 MRHNA, CDR2 SNTAGT. Trimming left V 4 bases short and J 4 bases short, with 10 bases between. The CDR3 contains 13 residues. The CDR3 region has the DNA TGTGCCAGCAGTGCTAAGGGCGGCTATGGCTACACCTTC. Protein product: CASSAKGGYGYTF.

This clonotype was counted only a few times. V is TRBV14 and J is TRBJ2-5; 7 bases match TRBD1. The CDR3 has 16 residues. The J segment lost 4 bases and the V segment lost 0 bases, leaving 8 bases of the junction unmatched. The germline CDR1 and CDR2 sequences are SGHDN and FVKESK. The CDR3 region has the DNA TGTGCCAGCAGCCAAGATCAGTTGAGGGGGCGAGAGACCCAGTACTTC. Protein: CASSQDQLRGRETQYF.

The chain couples TRBV6-2 or TRBV6-3 to TRBJ2-2, with TRBD2 as a possible D gene (6 bases). The CDR3 has 15 residues. Germline values: CDR1 MNHEY, CDR2 SVGEGT. V gave up 5 bases and J gave up 2 bases, with 12 bases separating them. CDR3 sequence: CASSDGLLNTGELFF. DNA of the CDR3: TGTGCCAGCAGTGATGGACTACTTAACACCGGGGAGCTGTTTTTT.

A few counts support this clonotype. The gene calls are TRBV18 and TRBJ2-5; D may be TRBD1 (5 bases). V was cut by 3 bases and J by 1 base, with 24 bases left in between. Per the germline V gene, CDR1 is KGHSH and CDR2 is LQKENI. This CDR3 spans 19 amino acids. CDR3 nucleotides: TGTGCCAGCTCACCCCTTTTCCAGGGTAGGGTCGTCCCCCAAGAGACCCAGTACTTC. This codes for CASSPLFQGRVVPQETQYF.